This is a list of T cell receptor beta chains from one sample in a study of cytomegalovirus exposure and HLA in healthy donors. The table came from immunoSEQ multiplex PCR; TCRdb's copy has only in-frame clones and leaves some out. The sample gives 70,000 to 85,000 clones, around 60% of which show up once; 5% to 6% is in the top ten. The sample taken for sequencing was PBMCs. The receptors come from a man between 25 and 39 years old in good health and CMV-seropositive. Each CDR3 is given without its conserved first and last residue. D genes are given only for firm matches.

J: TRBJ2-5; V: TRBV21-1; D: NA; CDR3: ASSKVKQETQY
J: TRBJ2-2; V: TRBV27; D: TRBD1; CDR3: ASSGDRVGTGELF
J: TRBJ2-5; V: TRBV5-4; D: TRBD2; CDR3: ASSSSGGPKETQY
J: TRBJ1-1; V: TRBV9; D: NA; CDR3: ASSVDRLNTEAF
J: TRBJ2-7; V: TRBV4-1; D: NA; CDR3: ASSQDRYYEQY
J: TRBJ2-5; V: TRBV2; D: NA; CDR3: ASKRAEEQY
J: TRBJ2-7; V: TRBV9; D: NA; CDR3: ASSVDGHSYEQY
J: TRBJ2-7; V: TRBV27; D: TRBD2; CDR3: ASSSGLAGVYEQY
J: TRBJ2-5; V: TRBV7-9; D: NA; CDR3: ASSLGTQGETQY
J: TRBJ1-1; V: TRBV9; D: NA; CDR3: ASSVEGEYTEAF
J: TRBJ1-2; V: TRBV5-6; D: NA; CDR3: ASSADNGIRGYT
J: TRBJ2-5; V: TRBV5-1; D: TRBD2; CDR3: ASSREGQETQY
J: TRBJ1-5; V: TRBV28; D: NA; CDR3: ASSFSHGQPQH
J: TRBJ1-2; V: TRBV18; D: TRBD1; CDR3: ASSPGQNYGYT
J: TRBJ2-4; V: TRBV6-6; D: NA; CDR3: ASSYNENIQY
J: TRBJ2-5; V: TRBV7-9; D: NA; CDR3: ASSPTGSYRETQY
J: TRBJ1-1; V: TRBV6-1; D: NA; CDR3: ASSRVPGGTEAF
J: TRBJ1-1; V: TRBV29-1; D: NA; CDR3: SVEEVVTGLAEAF
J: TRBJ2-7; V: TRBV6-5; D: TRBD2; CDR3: ASSYSKTSGGYEQY
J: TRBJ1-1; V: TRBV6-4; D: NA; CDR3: ASSQTGRSEAF
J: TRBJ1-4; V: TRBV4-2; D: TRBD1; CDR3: ASSQGQGGLDEKLF
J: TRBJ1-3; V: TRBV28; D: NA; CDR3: ASGQAGNTIY
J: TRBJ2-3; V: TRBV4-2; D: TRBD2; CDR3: ASSQDYLAGGPDTQY
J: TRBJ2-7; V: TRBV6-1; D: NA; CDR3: ASSEAATRWVSYEQY
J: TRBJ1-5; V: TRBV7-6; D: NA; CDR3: ASSLVQGQPQH
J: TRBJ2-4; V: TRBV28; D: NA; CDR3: ASSSTIRGLAKNIQY
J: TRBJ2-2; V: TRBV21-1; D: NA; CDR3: ASSQDREVGELF
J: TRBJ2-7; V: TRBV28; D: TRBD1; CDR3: ASSLSGWDSLSYEQY
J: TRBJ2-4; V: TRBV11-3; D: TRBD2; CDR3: ASSLDQIAGGVKNIQY
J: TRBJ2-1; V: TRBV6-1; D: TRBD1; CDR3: ASSDAPGQDPGEQF
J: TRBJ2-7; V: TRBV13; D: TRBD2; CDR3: ASSIAGVGSEQY
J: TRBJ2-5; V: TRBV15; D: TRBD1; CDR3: ATSTPRTGPGGAQY
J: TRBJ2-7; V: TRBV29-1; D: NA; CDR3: SVLSRGGEQY
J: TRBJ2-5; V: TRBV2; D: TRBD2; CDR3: ASRTPRGGGAKETQY
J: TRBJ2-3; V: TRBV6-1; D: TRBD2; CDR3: ASSESSGKPTDTQY
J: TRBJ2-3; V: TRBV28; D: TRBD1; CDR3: ASSLPTGGDTQY
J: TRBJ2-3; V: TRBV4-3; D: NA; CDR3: ASSQVGGTDTQY
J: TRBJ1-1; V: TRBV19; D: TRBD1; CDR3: ASSTDRGHTEAF
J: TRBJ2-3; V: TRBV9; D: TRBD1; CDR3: ASSKRQGQDTDTQY
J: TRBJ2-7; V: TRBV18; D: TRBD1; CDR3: ASSSGTGLSYEQY
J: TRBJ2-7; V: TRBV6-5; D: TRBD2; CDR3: ASSYSMRGGYEQY
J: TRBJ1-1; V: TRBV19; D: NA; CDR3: ASSTGREVTEAF
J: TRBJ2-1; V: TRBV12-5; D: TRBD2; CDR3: ASGLVPRLAGEQF
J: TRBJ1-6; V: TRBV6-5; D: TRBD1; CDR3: ASSYQQGRSSPLH
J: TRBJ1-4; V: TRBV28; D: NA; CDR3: ASSLSGTTNEKLF
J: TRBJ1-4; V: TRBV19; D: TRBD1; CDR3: ASSGTTGATSTNEKLF
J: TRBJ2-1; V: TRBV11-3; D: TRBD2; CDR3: ASSLSHSGRNEQF
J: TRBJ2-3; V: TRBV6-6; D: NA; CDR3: ASSYSTGHGTDTQY
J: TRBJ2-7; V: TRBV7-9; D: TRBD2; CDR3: ASSQLAGGSYEQY
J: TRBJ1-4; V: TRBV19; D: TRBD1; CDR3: ASRRTGGDEKLF
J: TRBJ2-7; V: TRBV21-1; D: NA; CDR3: ASSTRIRDRGRLNEQY
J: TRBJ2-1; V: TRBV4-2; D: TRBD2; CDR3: ASSQDWTSEGEQF
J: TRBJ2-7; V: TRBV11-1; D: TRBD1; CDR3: ASRGQDVNNEQY